Reported below is one T cell receptor (beta chain). As yet, its antigen is unknown. This sample is drawn from a study of T cells in localized non-small cell lung cancer. The ends lost 2 bases at V and 7 bases at J; junction bases unmatched: 15. The CDR3 sequence is 17 residues long. Germline lookup yields CDR1 MNHNS and CDR2 SASEGT. Study results and limitations: Uninvolved adjacent lung showed peak T cell clonality, exceeding tumor. Tumor samples were not multi-region, leaving intratumor heterogeneity unexcluded. Within adjacent lung there appeared a median 57 of the top 100 tumor clones.

Some clones are missing from TCRdb's copy, which holds only in-frame ones; the method was immunoSEQ multiplex PCR. This table holds some 16,000 clones, roughly 81% found once. The chain joins TRBV6-1 to TRBJ2-5, with TRBD2 identical over 8 bases. This specimen consisted of peripheral blood, obtained before any cancer treatment. This clonotype was sampled from a male donor aged 60 or over with stage I lung adenocarcinoma. CDR3: CASSESGRGGLDRTQYF. The CDR3 DNA reads TGTGCCAGCAGTGAAAGCGGACGGGGGGGCCTTGATCGGACCCAGTACTTC.